This T cell receptor beta chain was identified during a study of T-cell reconstitution after alpha-beta-depleted transplantation in children. The study, taken as a whole, reports: The study reportedly traced alpha-beta T cells about two months after transplant to several hundred expanded graft clones. Surviving recipient T cells and thymic progenitors accounted for the high day-60 TCRbeta diversity observed in some patients. Newly produced T cells mostly accounted for T-cell counts and diversity one year post-transplant.

The TCRbeta library was prepared with unique molecular identifiers. TCRdb processed the PCR reads anew with MiXCR; each CDR3 protein has one entry. The sample consists of 780,000 or so distinct CDR3 sequences, about 16% of them appearing once. Per the germline V gene, CDR1 is MNHEY and CDR2 is SMNVEV (reference sequence). The V gene end was trimmed by 7 bases and the J gene end by 5 bases; junction bases not matched to a gene: 11. The CDR3 spans 15 residues. This clonotype occurred a few times. Antigen: not known. The sample here was PBMCs, mostly from graft donor cells, taken 360 days after TCRalphabeta/CD19-depleted stem cell transplant. This chain joins TRBV27 and TRBJ2-1; 7 positions agree with TRBD1. This TCR was sampled from a male patient aged 10-17 years who had a stem cell transplant for acute lymphoblastic leukemia, so the T cells may come from the graft donor. In DNA, the CDR3 is TGTGCCAGCACTGCGAGGGGGCGGACACACAATGAGCAGTTCTTC. Its protein is CASTARGRTHNEQFF.